The next 8 T cell receptor beta chains were all read from a single sample in a study of blood T cell repertoires in COVID-19. Here immunoSEQ multiplex PCR was the method, and the copy in TCRdb shows in-frame clones only, minus some. The sample comprises 350,000 to 400,000 clones, 75% to 90% of which are singletons, and 1% rests with the top ten. Sequencing used PBMCs or T cells enriched from blood (not recorded which). Receptors originate from a man aged 18 to 30 who had recovered from COVID-19.

CDR3 protein: CASSELAVRPGELFF. CDR3 DNA: TGCGCCAGCAGTGAATTAGCGGTTCGGCCCGGGGAGCTGTTTTTT. The chain has TRBV10-1 and TRBJ2-2; possible D gene TRBD2, 6 bases. With 3 bases removed from V and 6 bases from J, the gap between germline ends came to 14 bases. CDR3 length equals 15 residues. CDR1 WNHNN and CDR2 SYGVQD come from the germline V gene (reference sequence).

The chain uses TRBV6-5 and TRBJ2-2; D might be TRBD2 (5 bases). This CDR3 is built from 13 residues. Between the trimmed V and J ends, which lost 8 bases and 4 bases, there was a span of 11 bases. The germline CDR1 and CDR2 sequences are MNHEY and SVGAGI. CDR3 region: CASGPDSTGELFF. For the CDR3, the DNA is TGTGCCAGCGGCCCGGACTCCACCGGGGAGCTGTTTTTT.

The V gene is TRBV7-9, the J gene TRBJ1-1; TRBD1 is a possible D gene (6 bases). There are 12 residues in the CDR3. Per germline, CDR1 SEHNR and CDR2 FQNEAQ (reference sequence). Between the trimmed V and J ends, which lost 7 bases and 4 bases, there was a span of 10 bases. The CDR3 nucleotides read TGTGCCAGCATAACAGGGATCACTGAAGCTTTCTTT. It encodes CASITGITEAFF.

The chain has TRBV5-1 and TRBJ1-5, with D perhaps TRBD1 (5 bases). The CDR3 runs 14 residues. Trimming removed 1 base at V and 2 bases at J, with 7 bases between. Germline lookup yields CDR1 SGHRS and CDR2 YFSETQ. As DNA, the CDR3 is TGCGCCAGCAGCTTGCAGGGCGGCAATCAGCCCCAGCATTTT. As protein: CASSLQGGNQPQHF.

This clone came up a few times. The chain carries TRBV19 and TRBJ2-6; D call uncertain. Looked up from germline, CDR1 is LNHDA and CDR2 is SQIVND (reference sequence). Trimming pared 8 bases from V and 6 bases from J, leaving 17 bases between. This CDR3 comprises 15 residues. CDR3 amino acids: CASGPTKAPANVLTF. As DNA, the CDR3 is TGTGCCAGTGGGCCGACAAAGGCTCCGGCCAACGTCCTGACTTTC.

The chain has TRBV5-1 and TRBJ2-1; the D is unclear. The CDR3 totals 13 residues. Germline values: CDR1 SGHRS, CDR2 YFSETQ. V lost 0 bases and J lost 6, with 7 bases in between. The CDR3 DNA is TGCGCCAGCAGCTTGGACTCCGCCAATGAGCAGTTCTTC. It encodes CASSLDSANEQFF.

The chain has TRBV6-5 and TRBJ2-5, with 8 nucleotides matching TRBD2. CDR1 and CDR2 (germline): MNHEY, SVGAGI. The CDR3 is made up of 15 amino acids. V lost 7 bases, J lost 4 bases, and 11 bases stayed unmatched. The CDR3 DNA sequence: TGTGCCAGCACCGAACAGATAGCGGGAATAGAGACCCAGTACTTC. Its translation: CASTEQIAGIETQYF.

The CDR3 spells CASSRGYTDTQYF. Written as DNA, the CDR3 is TGTGCCAGCAGTCGAGGATACACAGATACGCAGTATTTT. The V and J genes are TRBV28 and TRBJ2-3; unclear D gene. V shed 5 bases and J shed 2 bases, with 8 bases lying between them. The CDR3 consists of 13 residues. Germline V gene lookup returns CDR1 MDHEN and CDR2 SYDVKM.